This T cell receptor (beta chain) was identified during a study of shared clonotypes between healthy human individuals. Points from the study as a whole: Larger richness was generally estimated for naive than memory subsets.

Repertoires were generated with immunoSEQ multiplex PCR, while TCRdb's copy carries only in-frame clones and drops some. The data hold approximately 940,000 clones, with over 75% observed a single time. As for this clone: As yet, its antigen is unknown.

The germline V gene has CDR1 MNHNS and CDR2 SASEGT. The CDR3 spans 15 residues. V was pared by 1 base and J by 10 bases, with 8 bases of the junction left unmatched. This chain connects TRBV6-1 to TRBJ2-3; 10 positions match TRBD2. This TCR was recovered from a young man in good health. The specimen sequenced was memory CD4+ T cells sorted from blood. As to subset: CD45RA-negative fraction. CDR3 sequence: CASSEGIAGGWAQYF. The CDR3 DNA reads TGTGCCAGCAGTGAAGGGATAGCGGGGGGTTGGGCGCAGTATTTT.